Listed here are 10 T cell receptor beta chains from one sample, sequenced in a study of Graves' ophthalmopathy and Graves' hyperthyroidism. TCR beta CDR3 amplification used RNA transcripts. HTBI primers primed a first-round RT-PCR, and a second-round multiplex PCR followed. TCRdb ran MiXCR on the multiplex PCR reads and lists one entry per CDR3 protein. Of about 210,000 distinct CDR3 sequences listed, under 30% are singletons. Sequenced sample: peripheral blood. The receptors derive from a man in his fifties or sixties with Graves' ophthalmopathy.

The J gene is TRBJ2-7, the V gene TRBV7-2; the D gene is possibly TRBD1 (5 bases). CDR3 size: 14 residues. Germline V gene sequence: CDR1 SGHTA, CDR2 FQGNSA. Deletions cut 3 bases from V and 3 bases from J, with 12 bases between. The CDR3 sequence: CASSFSGQNYEQYF. The DNA for the CDR3 is TGTGCCAGCAGCTTTTCTGGACAAAACTACGAGCAGTACTTC.

This clonotype was counted at least ten times. This chain connects TRBV6-2 or TRBV6-3 to TRBJ2-3, with 8 bases fitting TRBD2. The CDR3 covers 14 residues. Germline lookup yields CDR1 MNHEY and CDR2 SVGEGT. Trimming at V came to 6 bases and at J to 7 bases, leaving 9 bases not matched to a gene. The CDR3 loop is CASRSGLGFHTQYF. In DNA form, the CDR3 reads TGTGCCAGCAGGTCGGGACTAGGCTTTCATACGCAGTATTTT.

This clonotype was seen repeatedly, ten times or more. The chain couples TRBV5-6 to TRBJ2-5, with TRBD1 identical over 8 bases. CDR3 length: 14 amino acids. CDR1 and CDR2 from the germline V gene are SGHDT and YYEEEE. V lost 5 bases, J lost 1 base, and 4 bases stayed unmatched. The CDR3, as DNA: TGTGCCAGCAGAGAGACAGGGGCCCAAGAGACCCAGTACTTC. Its protein is CASRETGAQETQYF.

This clonotype was seen repeatedly, ten times or more. The chain joins TRBV6-5 to TRBJ2-7, with D possibly matching TRBD2 (6 bases). The ends were cut back, 7 bases at V and 2 bases at J, with 18 bases in the middle. Germline CDR1 and CDR2: MNHEY and SVGAGI. The CDR3 is 15 amino acids. CDR3 sequence reads: CASTGGAGRTYEQYF. CDR3 DNA sequence: TGTGCCAGCACAGGAGGGGCGGGACGGACCTACGAGCAGTACTTC.

This clonotype was seen at least ten times. V and J are TRBV6-2 or TRBV6-3 and TRBJ1-1; TRBD1 is a possible D gene (6 bases). The germline CDR1 and CDR2 sequences are MNHEY and SVGEGT. There are 13 residues in the CDR3. Between the trimmed V and J ends, which lost 2 bases and 8 bases, there was a span of 12 bases. The CDR3 reads CASSYLLGQEAFF. The CDR3 nucleotides are TGTGCCAGCAGTTACCTGCTTGGACAGGAAGCTTTCTTT.

The chain is built from TRBV28 and TRBJ1-1, with 7 nucleotides matching TRBD1. Germline CDR1 MDHEN, CDR2 SYDVKM. J lost 4 bases, V lost 4 bases, and 12 bases had no gene match. CDR3 length: 16 amino acids. DNA of the CDR3: TGTGCCAGCAGTTCCACCCCGACAGGGTGGACCACTGAAGCTTTCTTT. As protein: CASSSTPTGWTTEAFF. The whole variable domain, remainder taken from reference TRBV28 and TRBJ1-1, is DVKVTQSSRYLVKRTGEKVFLECVQDMDHENMFWYRQDPGLGLRLIYFSYDVKMKEKGDIPEGYSVSREKKERFSLILESASTNQTSMYLCASSSTPTGWTTEAFFGQGTRLTVV.

This clonotype was observed many times. The chain combines TRBV12-3 or TRBV12-4 with TRBJ2-7; 9 nucleotides agree with TRBD1. V trimming: 6 bases; J trimming: 2 bases; junction bases outside the gene matches: 5. The CDR3 has 14 residues. The CDR3 spells CASRAQGAPYEQYF. The DNA of the CDR3 is TGTGCCAGCAGAGCACAGGGGGCTCCCTACGAGCAGTACTTC.

This clonotype was counted at least ten times. The CDR3 DNA follows: TGTGCCAGCTCACCGCCAAAAGGGACAGGGGGCGCCGAGACCCAGTACTTC. Its translation: CASSPPKGTGGAETQYF. This chain uses TRBV18 with TRBJ2-5; 12 bases align to TRBD1. Per germline, CDR1 KGHSH and CDR2 LQKENI. CDR3 length: 17 amino acids. V shed 3 bases, J shed 5 bases, and the junction held 10 bases outside the gene matches.

At least ten counts were recorded for this clonotype. The V and J genes are TRBV12-3 or TRBV12-4 and TRBJ1-5, with no clear D. There are 13 residues in the CDR3. Trimming cost V 6 bases and J 2 bases, with 8 bases left between them. Here the CDR3 reads CASSPDGNQPQHF. The CDR3 nucleotides read TGTGCCAGCAGCCCGGACGGCAATCAGCCCCAGCATTTT.

This clonotype was observed many times. The chain employs TRBV6-2 or TRBV6-3 and TRBJ2-6; D is undetermined. This CDR3 has 16 amino acids. The V gene lost 0 bases and the J gene lost 1 base, with 7 bases spanning the gap. CDR1 MNHEY and CDR2 SVGEGT come from the germline V gene. The DNA of the CDR3 is TGTGCCAGCAGTTACTCGATGGGGTCTGGGGCCAACGTCCTGACTTTC. It yields the protein CASSYSMGSGANVLTF.